This T cell receptor beta chain was captured in a study of blood T cell repertoires in COVID-19. As for the study in general: Samples representing acute and convalescent COVID-19 were sourced from the United States, Italy and Spain. From T cells, B-cell-depleted T cells, or PBMCs came the material, which was cDNA or gDNA.

Repertoires were generated with immunoSEQ multiplex PCR, while TCRdb's copy carries only in-frame clones and drops some. The sample consists of around 150,000 clones, approximately 84% of them appearing once. This CDR3 spans 16 amino acids. CDR1 and CDR2 (germline): MNHNY, SVGAGI (reference sequence). V lost 0 bases, J lost 2 bases, and 3 bases stayed unmatched. The material sequenced was peripheral blood. The source of this sequence is a man between 35 and 55 years old with acute or convalescent COVID-19. The chain couples TRBV6-6 to TRBJ1-5; 8 bases line up with TRBD1. CDR3 coding DNA: TGTGCCAGCAGTTACTCCGACAGGGGAGGCAATCAGCCCCAGCATTTT. It yields the protein CASSYSDRGGNQPQHF.